This TCR beta chain is drawn from a study of control samples from healthy donors and cancer patients. Using immunoSEQ multiplex PCR, the repertoire was profiled, and TCRdb retains in-frame clones only, with some absent. The table lists about 29,000 clones, 87% of them singletons, with approximately 4% in the top ten. Germline V lookup: CDR1 KGHDR, CDR2 SFDVKD. The CDR3 extends over 14 amino acids. The ends were cut back, 5 bases at V and 7 bases at J, with 14 bases in the middle. The sequenced sample consisted of formalin-fixed, paraffin-embedded tissue. The receptor was derived from a female donor with melanoma. The gene calls are TRBV24-1 and TRBJ2-1; the D gene could be TRBD1 or TRBD2 (5 bases each). The CDR3 spells CATSAGTAVNEQFF. The CDR3 DNA follows: TGTGCCACCAGTGCTGGGACGGCGGTGAATGAGCAGTTCTTC.